This T cell receptor (beta chain) came from a study of T cells after yellow fever vaccination. Across the study: Where fractions had low cell numbers, libraries were prepared from them with the SMART-Seq v4 Ultra Low Input RNA kit. Study-level findings and limits: A weaker secondary response peaked on day 5, the primary on day 15. Among primary-vaccination clones, most reappeared after the booster, at roughly 95% for CD4 and 88% for CD8.

Making TCR cDNA involved 5'RACE template switching, which added UMIs and a universal primer site. TCRdb passed the 5' RACE reads through MiXCR, listing each CDR3 protein once. This sample has hundreds of thousands of distinct CDR3 sequences, with roughly 13% found just once. The CDR3 is 15 residues long. V dropped 6 bases and J dropped 1 base, with 15 bases sitting between them. This clonotype was counted only a few times. Its target is not known. This receptor was identified in a man aged 25 to 45 who received the YFV17D yellow fever vaccine. The sample consisted of PBMCs, taken on the day of the yellow fever booster vaccination. The gene calls are TRBV12-3 or TRBV12-4 and TRBJ1-1; weak D call: TRBD1 (6 bases). CDR3 sequence reads: CASSQTRGWNTEAFF. The CDR3 nucleotides are TGTGCCAGCAGCCAAACCAGGGGTTGGAACACTGAAGCTTTCTTT.